These 19 T cell receptor beta chains came from one sample sequenced in a study of blood T cell repertoires in COVID-19. TCRdb's copy holds only in-frame clones and misses some; the assay was immunoSEQ multiplex PCR. The table has about 200,000 clones, 89% seen once. Sequencing input: peripheral blood. Receptors were obtained from a woman aged 40 to 55 with acute or convalescent COVID-19.

This chain links TRBV9 with TRBJ2-5; D might be TRBD1 (6 bases). The CDR3 extends over 15 amino acids. Germline CDR1 and CDR2: SGDLS and YYNGEE. Trimming took off 4 bases at V and 7 bases at J, with 20 bases between the two ends. The CDR3 reads CASSSRSKGEGTQYF. DNA of the CDR3: TGTGCCAGCAGCTCCCGAAGTAAGGGGGAAGGGACCCAGTACTTC.

This sequence joins TRBV7-6 and TRBJ2-5, with a possible D match to TRBD2 (7 bases). Trimming stripped 1 base from V and 10 bases from J, with 31 bases between. The CDR3 runs 19 residues. Germline V gene data show CDR1 as SGHVS and CDR2 as FNYEAQ. The CDR3 bases are TGTGCCAGCAGCTTAGTATCGGGGGGCCTGACATCACAACTAACAAGCCAGTACTTC. It translates to CASSLVSGGLTSQLTSQYF.

This clone was found a few times. This chain uses TRBV18 with TRBJ2-2; TRBD1 might be the D (6 bases). This CDR3 has 15 residues. In germline, CDR1 is KGHSH, CDR2 LQKENI. V lost 3 bases and J 5 bases, leaving 13 bases between the germline ends. The CDR3 bases are TGTGCCAGCTCACCGGAAGACAGGCTGACCGGGGAGCTGTTTTTT. Amino acid sequence: CASSPEDRLTGELFF.

The chain is built from TRBV11-2 and TRBJ1-1; perhaps TRBD1 as D (6 bases). Germline V gives CDR1 SGHAT, CDR2 FQNNGV. The CDR3 has 15 amino acids. V lost 5 bases to trimming and J lost 3 bases, with 16 bases between them. The DNA for the CDR3 is TGTGCCAGCAGCCCGGGACCGGGACATGACACTGAAGCTTTCTTT. Translated, it gives CASSPGPGHDTEAFF. The whole variable domain, remainder taken from reference TRBV11-2 and TRBJ1-1, is EAGVAQSPRYKIIEKRQSVAFWCNPISGHATLYWYQQILGQGPKLLIQFQNNGVVDDSQLPKDRFSAERLKGVDSTLKIQPAKLEDSAVYLCASSPGPGHDTEAFFGQGTRLTVV.

The chain joins TRBV7-3 to TRBJ2-3, with TRBD2 as a possible D gene (6 bases). Per the germline V gene, CDR1 is SGHTA and CDR2 is FQGTGA. The CDR3 consists of 14 residues. V lost 5 bases and J lost 1, with 10 bases in between. The CDR3 region is CASSPRGRTDTQYF. The DNA of the CDR3 is TGTGCCAGCAGCCCGCGGGGTCGCACAGATACGCAGTATTTT.

The V gene is TRBV21-1, the J gene TRBJ2-2; TRBD2 was called by the table and not checked on the DNA. TRBV21-1 is a pseudogene segment. This CDR3 has 20 amino acids. In DNA form, the CDR3 reads TGTGCCAGCAGCAAAGCTAAGAGAGGGAGGGGGATAGCTTCCTCCGGGGAGCTGTTTTTT. Protein sequence: CASSKAKRGRGIASSGELFF.

The chain couples TRBV29-1 to TRBJ2-1, with 10 bases aligning to TRBD2. The V gene end was trimmed by 5 bases and the J gene end by 7 bases; junction bases not matched to a gene: 8. The CDR3 sequence is 14 residues long. Germline CDR1 SQVTM, CDR2 ANQGSEA. The DNA of the CDR3 is TGCAGCGTTCTATTAGCGGGGGGTGAAAATGAGCAGTTCTTC. Translation: CSVLLAGGENEQFF.

This chain links TRBV19 with TRBJ2-3, with D perhaps matching TRBD1 (6 bases). Deletions cut 5 bases from V and 1 base from J, with 19 bases between. The CDR3 loop spans 17 amino acids. Per germline, CDR1 LNHDA and CDR2 SQIVND (reference sequence). The DNA for the CDR3 is TGTGCCAGTAGTTATGTATTTGGGGGCGGCCGCACAGATACGCAGTATTTT. Translated: CASSYVFGGGRTDTQYF.

J is TRBJ2-3 and V is TRBV24-1, with D perhaps matching TRBD2 (5 bases). Trimming pared 5 bases from V and 6 bases from J, leaving 17 bases between. The CDR3 has 15 residues. Germline V gene data show CDR1 as KGHDR and CDR2 as SFDVKD. CDR3 amino acids: CATSGSGGGVDTQYF. The CDR3 DNA reads as TGTGCCACCAGTGGATCAGGTGGAGGAGTGGATACGCAGTATTTT.

The rearrangement joins TRBV18 to TRBJ2-1; possibly TRBD1 for D (5 bases). Trimming shortened V by 1 base and J by 7 bases, and 5 bases separated the two germline ends. The length of the CDR3 is 12 residues. Germline V lookup: CDR1 KGHSH, CDR2 LQKENI. The CDR3 region is CASSPHRNEQFF. CDR3 coding DNA: TGTGCCAGCTCACCACACAGGAATGAGCAGTTCTTC.

V gene TRBV4-1 combines with J gene TRBJ1-1; D remains unclear. The germline V gene has CDR1 MGHRA and CDR2 YSYEKL. V gave up 3 bases and J gave up 1 base, with 9 bases separating them. This CDR3 region has 14 residues. The chain's CDR3 is CASSQEGPNTEAFF. In nucleotides, the CDR3 is TGCGCCAGCAGCCAGGAGGGTCCGAACACTGAAGCTTTCTTT.

This clone was seen only once. The chain has TRBV12-3 or TRBV12-4 and TRBJ1-2, with D hard to call. This CDR3 comprises 12 residues. Trimming removed 1 base at V and 8 bases at J, with 8 bases between. The chain's CDR3 is CASSLGGNGYTF. CDR3 in DNA: TGTGCCAGCAGTTTAGGAGGGAACGGCTACACCTTC.

A single count supports this clone. The J gene is TRBJ1-1, the V gene TRBV5-1, with D uncertain. Trimming removed 3 bases from V and 1 base from J, with 13 bases in between. This CDR3 spans 15 amino acids. Germline CDR1 is SGHRS and CDR2 is YFSETQ. CDR3 loop: CASSSYGEGNTEAFF. The CDR3 DNA reads as TGCGCCAGCAGCTCCTATGGGGAGGGGAACACTGAAGCTTTCTTT.

Only one count was recorded for this clone. The chain links TRBV5-6 to TRBJ1-6, with a tentative D call TRBD1 (5 bases). Trimming cost V 2 bases and J 0 bases, with 15 bases left between them. The CDR3 is 18 residues long. Per the germline V gene, CDR1 is SGHDT and CDR2 is YYEEEE. The CDR3 sequence: CASSFMRQFSSYNSPLHF. The DNA of the CDR3 is TGTGCCAGCAGCTTCATGAGACAGTTTAGCTCCTATAATTCACCCCTCCACTTT.

The CDR3 region has the DNA TGCGCCAGCAGCCATCTCCGGGGCAGGGGGCTGGCGAACTATGGCTACACCTTC. Protein: CASSHLRGRGLANYGYTF. V is TRBV5-1 and J is TRBJ1-2, with 8 bases aligning to TRBD1. V trimming: 4 bases; J trimming: 2 bases; junction bases outside the gene matches: 16. From germline, CDR1 is SGHRS and CDR2 YFSETQ. This CDR3 has 18 residues. Looking up the rest from reference TRBV5-1 and TRBJ1-2 gives the full variable domain: KAGVTQTPRYLIKTRGQQVTLSCSPISGHRSVSWYQQTPGQGLQFLFEYFSETQRNKGNFPGRFSGRQFSNSRSEMNVSTLELGDSALYLCASSHLRGRGLANYGYTFGSGTRLTVV.

V usage is TRBV2 and J usage is TRBJ2-2; 10 bases match TRBD1. The length of the CDR3 is 13 residues. The V segment lost 10 bases and the J segment 4 bases; nucleotides outside the gene matches: 3. Germline lookup yields CDR1 SNHLY and CDR2 FYNNEI. Here the CDR3 DNA reads TGTGCCACCGGGACAGGGGTCACCGGGGAGCTGTTTTTT. Translated: CATGTGVTGELFF.

The chain is built from TRBV27 and TRBJ2-6; 9 nucleotides align to TRBD1. Germline-derived CDR1 and CDR2 are MNHEY and SMNVEV (reference sequence). Losses at the gene ends were 6 bases for V and 0 bases for J; bases not matched to a gene: 12. This CDR3 is built from 19 residues. The CDR3 sequence is CASRPAGQGKLSGANVLTF. The DNA of the CDR3 is TGTGCCAGCAGGCCTGCTGGACAGGGGAAACTCTCTGGGGCCAACGTCCTGACTTTC.

DNA for the CDR3: TGTGCCAGCAGCTCCACAGGAAACTATGGCTACACCTTC. Protein sequence: CASSSTGNYGYTF. V gene TRBV7-3 combines with J gene TRBJ1-2; perhaps TRBD1 as D (5 bases). V was trimmed by 4 bases and J by 2 bases, leaving 8 bases between them. The V gene's germline CDR1 is SGHTA and CDR2 FQGTGA. The CDR3 consists of 13 residues.

The gene calls are TRBV7-2 and TRBJ2-1; TRBD2 aligns across 9 bases. CDR3 length: 17 amino acids. Per germline, CDR1 SGHTA and CDR2 FQGNSA. With 4 bases clipped from V and 4 bases from J, the junction kept 11 bases outside the gene matches. The CDR3 region has the DNA TGTGCCAGCAGCTACACAAGATTGCGGGGGGGGTACAATGAGCAGTTCTTC. Its protein is CASSYTRLRGGYNEQFF. Drawing the rest from reference TRBV7-2 and TRBJ2-1, the complete variable domain is GAGVSQSPSNKVTEKGKDVELRCDPISGHTALYWYRQSLGQGLEFLIYFQGNSAPDKSGLPSDRFSAERTGGSVSTLTIQRTQQEDSAVYLCASSYTRLRGGYNEQFFGPGTRLTVL.